The source of this TCR beta chain is a study of response to subunit inactivated influenza vaccine. General study findings and limits: Authors suggested few new T cells are recruited by each seasonal influenza vaccination.

TCRdb recomputed calls from the RT-PCR reads with MiXCR, one row per CDR3 protein. The sample includes roughly 620,000 distinct CDR3 sequences, 10% to 12% of them seen just once. The CDR3 loop spans 13 amino acids. The germline V gene has CDR1 SGHAT and CDR2 FQNNGV. V shed 2 bases, J shed 7 bases, and the junction held 3 bases outside the gene matches. This clonotype was seen more than once but under ten times. As yet, its antigen is unknown. The same sample was also used in a study of T cells expressing NK-cell markers. As that report states: For TCR beta, cDNA was produced by 5'RACE template switching with UMIs. Sorted CD3+CD56+NKG2C+, CD3+CD56+NKG2C- and CD3+CD56-NKG2C+ T cells supplied TCR beta repertoires. An anti-gamma-delta TCR antibody was added in several experiments. It restricted sorting to alpha-beta TCR-expressing T cells. A handful of donors showed these clonotypes also leading the CD3+CD56-NKG2C+ fraction.

The input for sequencing was PBMCs from blood, taken on the day of vaccination. This TCR came from a man aged 50-60 years who received an inactivated influenza vaccine. V and J are TRBV11-2 and TRBJ2-7; 9 positions agree with TRBD2. The CDR3 sequence: CASSLLAGKEQYF. The DNA of the CDR3 is TGTGCCAGCAGCTTACTAGCGGGAAAAGAGCAGTACTTC.